This is a list of T cell receptor beta chains from one sample in a study of cytomegalovirus exposure and HLA in healthy donors. The assay was immunoSEQ multiplex PCR, and TCRdb's table has in-frame clones only and misses some. The sample lists some 240,000 clones, roughly 91% seen once, with about 1.7% in the top ten. Sequenced: PBMCs. The receptors derive from a girl aged 2-10 years in good health and CMV-seronegative. Both conserved end residues are part of each CDR3. A D gene is named only where the DNA matches it firmly. Size tells how often a clone was seen (once, few, many) or the class of an expanded clone, and some rows leave it out.

v_call: TRBV6-6; d_call: .; cdr3_length: 15; clone_size: .; j_call: TRBJ1-1; cdr3_nt: TGTGCCAGCAAACTCCCGGGACAAGTGAACACTGAAGCTTTCTTT; cdr3_aa: CASKLPGQVNTEAFF
v_call: TRBV27; d_call: .; cdr3_length: 15; clone_size: .; j_call: TRBJ2-1; cdr3_nt: TGTGCCAGCAGTTTAATGAAAATACGGTACAATGAGCAGTTCTTC; cdr3_aa: CASSLMKIRYNEQFF
v_call: TRBV7-2; d_call: .; cdr3_length: 14; clone_size: .; j_call: TRBJ2-2; cdr3_nt: TGTGCCAGCAGCTTCAGAGGTTGGAGCGGGGAGCTGTTTTTT; cdr3_aa: CASSFRGWSGELFF
v_call: TRBV7-9; d_call: .; cdr3_length: 15; clone_size: .; j_call: TRBJ1-1; cdr3_nt: TGTGCCAGCAGCCCGACGAGGGATAGGAACACTGAAGCTTTCTTT; cdr3_aa: CASSPTRDRNTEAFF
v_call: TRBV2; d_call: TRBD2; cdr3_length: 14; clone_size: .; j_call: TRBJ2-3; cdr3_nt: TGTGCCAGCAGAGGCGGGGGAGGATGGGATACGCAGTATTTT; cdr3_aa: CASRGGGGWDTQYF
v_call: TRBV4-2; d_call: TRBD1; cdr3_length: 17; clone_size: .; j_call: TRBJ2-1; cdr3_nt: TGTGCCAGCAGCCAAGAACCAGGGCAGGGGGTTGCCAATGAGCAGTTCTTC; cdr3_aa: CASSQEPGQGVANEQFF
v_call: TRBV4-1; d_call: TRBD2; cdr3_length: 16; clone_size: .; j_call: TRBJ2-1; cdr3_nt: TGCGCCAGCAGCAATAGCGGGGGGGCGGATCACAATGAGCAGTTCTTC; cdr3_aa: CASSNSGGADHNEQFF
v_call: TRBV5-1; d_call: .; cdr3_length: 17; clone_size: .; j_call: TRBJ2-1; cdr3_nt: TGCGCCAGCAGCTCTCTACCGACTAGCCGAGGGGGCAATGAGCAGTTCTTC; cdr3_aa: CASSSLPTSRGGNEQFF
v_call: TRBV29-1; d_call: TRBD2; cdr3_length: 14; clone_size: .; j_call: TRBJ2-7; cdr3_nt: TGCAGCGTTGAAGGACTAGCGGGCCGCTACGAGCAGTACTTC; cdr3_aa: CSVEGLAGRYEQYF
v_call: TRBV27; d_call: TRBD1; cdr3_length: 15; clone_size: .; j_call: TRBJ2-7; cdr3_nt: TGTGCCAGCAGTTATACCGGGACAGGGGGCGAGGAGCAGTACTTC; cdr3_aa: CASSYTGTGGEEQYF
v_call: TRBV7-9; d_call: .; cdr3_length: 13; clone_size: .; j_call: TRBJ1-3; cdr3_nt: TGTGCCAGCAGCTCAGAGACAGTTCAGGCCATATATTTT; cdr3_aa: CASSSETVQAIYF
v_call: TRBV10-1; d_call: TRBD1; cdr3_length: 12; clone_size: .; j_call: TRBJ1-6; cdr3_nt: TGCGCCGGATCGGAAGGGGGCAAAACCCTCCACTTT; cdr3_aa: CAGSEGGKTLHF
v_call: TRBV6-5; d_call: .; cdr3_length: 16; clone_size: .; j_call: TRBJ2-7; cdr3_nt: TGTGCCAGCAGTTACTCGGGGGGATTGGGGTCCTACGAGCAGTACTTC; cdr3_aa: CASSYSGGLGSYEQYF
v_call: TRBV13; d_call: TRBD2; cdr3_length: 14; clone_size: once; j_call: TRBJ2-3; cdr3_nt: TGTGCCAGCAGCCATGGGAGGGTCACAGATACGCAGTATTTT; cdr3_aa: CASSHGRVTDTQYF
v_call: TRBV5-6; d_call: .; cdr3_length: 15; clone_size: .; j_call: TRBJ1-2; cdr3_nt: TGTGCCAGCAGCCTCAGCGGGGGCTTAGGCTATGGCTACACCTTC; cdr3_aa: CASSLSGGLGYGYTF
v_call: TRBV13; d_call: .; cdr3_length: 17; clone_size: .; j_call: TRBJ2-3; cdr3_nt: TGTGCCAGCAGCTTAATCTCCGGACACAACCGCACAGATACGCAGTATTTT; cdr3_aa: CASSLISGHNRTDTQYF